Sequencing of this T cell receptor beta chain was carried out in a study of cytomegalovirus exposure and HLA in healthy donors. Whole-study results and caveats: Clonal expansion was found to be greater in HLA-associated TCR beta chains than in equally common others in a later analysis.

The PCR was carried out with 60 Vbeta primers and 13 Jbeta primers. Measured with immunoSEQ multiplex PCR; TCRdb has only the in-frame clones, and not every one. The table records some 100,000 clones, roughly 77% of them present only once. The CDR3 extends over 14 amino acids. The ends lost 4 bases at V and 3 bases at J; junction bases unmatched: 5. CDR1 and CDR2 from the germline V gene are GTSNPN and SVGIG (reference sequence). The donors, nominally healthy at sampling, likely had unrecorded immune exposures. On this clone: Antigen unknown.

The sequenced sample consisted of PBMCs. The V and J genes are TRBV30 and TRBJ2-3; 9 bases map to TRBD1. The receptor comes from a man aged 50 or older in good health and CMV-seropositive. The DNA of the CDR3 is TGTGCCTGGACTGGGGGACAGGGTACAGATACGCAGTATTTT. This encodes CAWTGGQGTDTQYF.